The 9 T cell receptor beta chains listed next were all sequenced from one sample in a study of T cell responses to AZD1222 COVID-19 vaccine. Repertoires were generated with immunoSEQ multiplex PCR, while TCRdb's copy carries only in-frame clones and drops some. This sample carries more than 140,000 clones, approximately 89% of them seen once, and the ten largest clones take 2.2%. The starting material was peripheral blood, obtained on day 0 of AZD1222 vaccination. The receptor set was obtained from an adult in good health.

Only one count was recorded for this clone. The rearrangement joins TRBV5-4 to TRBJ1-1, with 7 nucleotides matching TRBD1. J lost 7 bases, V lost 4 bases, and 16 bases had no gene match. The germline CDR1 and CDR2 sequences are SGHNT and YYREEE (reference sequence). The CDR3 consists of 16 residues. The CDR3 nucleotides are TGTGCCAGCAGCCCCAGTCCTCGGAGGGGGCAAGGTGAAGCTTTCTTT. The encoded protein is CASSPSPRRGQGEAFF.

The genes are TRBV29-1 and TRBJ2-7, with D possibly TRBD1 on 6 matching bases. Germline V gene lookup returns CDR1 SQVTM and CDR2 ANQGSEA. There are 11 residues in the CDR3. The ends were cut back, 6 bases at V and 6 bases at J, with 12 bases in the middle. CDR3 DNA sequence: TGCAGCGTAACCACAGGGTTCGAGCAGTACTTC. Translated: CSVTTGFEQYF.

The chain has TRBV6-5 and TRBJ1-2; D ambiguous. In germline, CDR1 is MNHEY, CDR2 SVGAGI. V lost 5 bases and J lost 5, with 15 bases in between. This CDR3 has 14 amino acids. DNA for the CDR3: TGTGCCAGCAGTCCCCAAGGGAAGACTTATGGCTACACCTTC. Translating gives CASSPQGKTYGYTF.

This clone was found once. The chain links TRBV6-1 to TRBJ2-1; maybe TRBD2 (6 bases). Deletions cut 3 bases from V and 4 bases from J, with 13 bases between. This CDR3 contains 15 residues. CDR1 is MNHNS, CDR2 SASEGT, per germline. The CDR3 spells CASSEVAAPYNEQFF. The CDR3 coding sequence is TGTGCCAGCAGTGAGGTAGCGGCCCCGTACAATGAGCAGTTCTTC.

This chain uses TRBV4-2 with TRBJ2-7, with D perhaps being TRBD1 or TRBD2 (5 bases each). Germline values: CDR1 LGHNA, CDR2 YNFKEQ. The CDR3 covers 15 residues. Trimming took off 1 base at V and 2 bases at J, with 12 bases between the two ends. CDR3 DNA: TGTGCCAGCAGCCAAGCCGGTGGGGGAACCTACGAGCAGTACTTC. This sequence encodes CASSQAGGGTYEQYF.

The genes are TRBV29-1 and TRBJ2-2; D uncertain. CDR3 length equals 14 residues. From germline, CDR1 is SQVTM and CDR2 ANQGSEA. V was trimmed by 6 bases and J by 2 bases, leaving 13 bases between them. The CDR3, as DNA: TGCAGCGTAGCGTCGACCCTTAACACCGGGGAGCTGTTTTTT. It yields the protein CSVASTLNTGELFF.

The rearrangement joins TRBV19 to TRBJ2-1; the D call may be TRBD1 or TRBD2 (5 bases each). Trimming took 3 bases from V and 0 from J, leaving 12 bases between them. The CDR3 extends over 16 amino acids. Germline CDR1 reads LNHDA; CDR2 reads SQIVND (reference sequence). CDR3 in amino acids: CASSMGVTSSYNEQFF. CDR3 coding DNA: TGTGCCAGTAGTATGGGGGTCACTAGCTCCTACAATGAGCAGTTCTTC.

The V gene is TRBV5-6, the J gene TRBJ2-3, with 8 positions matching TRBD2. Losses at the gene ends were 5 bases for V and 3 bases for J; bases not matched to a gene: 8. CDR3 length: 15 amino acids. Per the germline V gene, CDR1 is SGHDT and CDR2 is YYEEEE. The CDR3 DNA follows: TGTGCCAGCAGTTCGCCCAAGCGGGGGACAGATACGCAGTATTTT. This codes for CASSSPKRGTDTQYF.

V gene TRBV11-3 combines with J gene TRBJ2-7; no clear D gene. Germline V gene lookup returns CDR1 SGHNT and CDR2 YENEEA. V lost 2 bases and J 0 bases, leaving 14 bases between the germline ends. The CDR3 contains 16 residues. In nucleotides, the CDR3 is TGTGCCAGCAGCTTACTTGGCACCAGGAGCTCCTACGAGCAGTACTTC. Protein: CASSLLGTRSSYEQYF.